Included here is one T cell receptor (beta chain) sequence, with context. The antigen is unknown. The source of the sample is a study of CD8+ T cells in alopecia areata. Across the whole study: Treatment of the treated patients consisted of oral tofacitinib, 5 to 10 mg twice daily. Findings and limits, study-wide: Tissue-resident alphabeta T cells belonging to normal skin likewise get sequenced within scalp specimens.

Germline CDR1 is PRHDT and CDR2 is FYEKMQ (reference sequence). The V segment lost 0 bases and the J segment 9 bases; nucleotides outside the gene matches: 7. The CDR3 covers 15 residues. RNA was isolated and reverse transcribed to cDNA, the sequencing template. Libraries were prepared by immunoSEQ multiplex PCR; TCRdb keeps only in-frame clonotypes and omits some of them. The table records roughly 150,000 clones, roughly 50% of them present only once. The receptor was isolated from a human donor with alopecia areata. This rearrangement joins TRBV13 to TRBJ1-2; 10 nucleotides match TRBD1. Input material: CD4+ T cells sorted from blood. CDR3 nucleotide sequence: TGTGCCAGCAGCTTAGGAGACAGGGGGCGTCGGAGCTACACCTTC. Translating it yields CASSLGDRGRRSYTF.